The sequence of this T cell receptor delta chain was determined in a study of gamma-delta T cells after stem cell transplantation. This clone was detected only a few times. A far larger clone is one nucleotide away, so this likely arose from a read error. This CDR3 is also generated by other DNA sequences in the sample. TCRdb reran clone calling via CATT on the RT-PCR reads. The table has 15,000 to 17,000 delta-chain clones, approximately 8.5% seen once. Germline V gene lookup returns CDR1 TSWWSYY and CDR2 QGS. The trim removed 4 bases at V and 0 bases at J, leaving 22 bases unmatched. The CDR3 consists of 22 residues.

This TCR was recovered from a human donor. It is not recorded whose cells these are; they may come from a transplant donor. The chain couples TRDV1 to TRDJ1; 11 bases align to TRDD3. What was sequenced was gamma-delta T cells. In DNA form, the CDR3 reads TGTGCTCTTGGGGCTCCTCCAATGTGGGGGATACGACACTTTTTGTACACCGATAAACTCATCTTT. It translates to CALGAPPMWGIRHFLYTDKLIF.